This T cell receptor beta chain was documented in a study of CD8 T cells in Susac syndrome. General observations from the study: The number of individuals included in the study's TCR sequencing and HLA analysis was acknowledged as relatively small.

The sequenced target, TCR beta, came from blood CD8+ and CD4+ T cells. The patients with Susac syndrome were individuals who fulfilled the recently defined diagnostic criteria for disease that was either definite or probable. Germline values: CDR1 PRHDT, CDR2 FYEKMQ (reference sequence). The CDR3 has 13 residues. Trimming shortened V by 5 bases and J by 2 bases, and 8 bases separated the two germline ends. To note about this clonotype: Its antigen is still unknown.

An amount of RNA that ranged from roughly 0.5 to 1 ug was reverse transcribed with random hexamers. The authors amplified TCR beta CDR3 across 54 Vbeta and 13 Jbeta using immunoSEQ multiplex PCR. TCRdb re-analysed the immunoSEQ multiplex PCR reads in MiXCR, keeping a single row per CDR3 protein. Of around 170,000 distinct CDR3 sequences listed, roughly 95% are singletons. The source material was CD4+ T cells from PBMCs. The TCR was taken from a human donor with Susac syndrome. The chain couples TRBV13 to TRBJ2-3, with D possibly TRBD1 on 5 matching bases. The CDR3 nucleotides read TGTGCCAGCAGCCAGGGTTCCACAGATACGCAGTATTTT. This sequence encodes CASSQGSTDTQYF.